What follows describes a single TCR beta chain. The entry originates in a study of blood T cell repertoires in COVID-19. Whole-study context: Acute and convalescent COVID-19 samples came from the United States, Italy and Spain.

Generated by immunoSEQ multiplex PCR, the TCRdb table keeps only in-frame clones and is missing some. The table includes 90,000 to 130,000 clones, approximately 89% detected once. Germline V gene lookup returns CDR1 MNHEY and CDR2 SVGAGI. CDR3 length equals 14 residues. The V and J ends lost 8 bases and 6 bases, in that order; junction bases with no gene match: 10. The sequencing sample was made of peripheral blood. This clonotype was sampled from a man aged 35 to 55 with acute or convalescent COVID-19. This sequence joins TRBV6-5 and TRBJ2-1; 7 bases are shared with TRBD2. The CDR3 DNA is TGTGCCAGCGCGCAGTTTGAGCGGGGCAATGAGCAGTTCTTC. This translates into CASAQFERGNEQFF.